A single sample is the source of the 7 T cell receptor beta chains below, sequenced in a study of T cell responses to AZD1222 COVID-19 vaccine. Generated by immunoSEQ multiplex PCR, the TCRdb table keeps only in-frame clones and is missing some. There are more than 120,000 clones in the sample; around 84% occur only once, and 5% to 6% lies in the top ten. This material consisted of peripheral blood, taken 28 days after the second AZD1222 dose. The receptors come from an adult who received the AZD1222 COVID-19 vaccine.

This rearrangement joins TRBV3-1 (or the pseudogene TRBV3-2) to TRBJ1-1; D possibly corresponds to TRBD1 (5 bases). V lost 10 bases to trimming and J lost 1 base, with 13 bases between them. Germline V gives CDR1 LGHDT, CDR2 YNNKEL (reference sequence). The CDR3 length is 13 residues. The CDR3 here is CATHPGGNTEAFF. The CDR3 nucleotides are TGTGCCACACATCCCGGGGGGAACACTGAAGCTTTCTTT.

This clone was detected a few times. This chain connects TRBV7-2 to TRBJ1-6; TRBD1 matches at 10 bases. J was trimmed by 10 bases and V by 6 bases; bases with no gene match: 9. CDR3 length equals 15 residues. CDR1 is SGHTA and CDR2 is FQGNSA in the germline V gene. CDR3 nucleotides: TGTGCCAGCAGACTGGCGACAGGGGGCGGCTCACCCCTCCACTTT. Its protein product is CASRLATGGGSPLHF. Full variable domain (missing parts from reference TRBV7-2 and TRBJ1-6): GAGVSQSPSNKVTEKGKDVELRCDPISGHTALYWYRQSLGQGLEFLIYFQGNSAPDKSGLPSDRFSAERTGGSVSTLTIQRTQQEDSAVYLCASRLATGGGSPLHFGNGTRLTVT.

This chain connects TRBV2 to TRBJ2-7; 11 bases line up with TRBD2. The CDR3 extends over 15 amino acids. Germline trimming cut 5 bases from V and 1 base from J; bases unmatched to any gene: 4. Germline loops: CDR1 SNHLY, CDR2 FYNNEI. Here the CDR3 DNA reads TGTGCCAGCAGTCGTACTAGCGGGGGATCCTACGAGCAGTACTTC. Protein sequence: CASSRTSGGSYEQYF.

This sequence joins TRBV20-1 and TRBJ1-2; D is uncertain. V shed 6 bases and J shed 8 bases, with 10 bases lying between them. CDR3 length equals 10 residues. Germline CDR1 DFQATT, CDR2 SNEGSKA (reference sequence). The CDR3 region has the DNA TGCAGTGCCTTCTGGGCCGGCTACACCTTC. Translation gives CSAFWAGYTF.

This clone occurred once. CDR3 nucleotides: TGTGCCAGCAGCTTAGTGGACAGGGGATCACCCCTCCACTTT. Its translation: CASSLVDRGSPLHF. This rearrangement joins TRBV11-2 to TRBJ1-6, with TRBD1 matching 9 bases. V shed 1 base and J 10 bases; nucleotides not matched to a gene: 2. Germline assignment: CDR1 SGHAT and CDR2 FQNNGV. This CDR3 is built from 14 residues.

The CDR3 is CASSGLAVETQYF. The CDR3 region has the DNA TGTGCCAGCAGTGGCCTAGCGGTAGAGACCCAGTACTTC. This chain connects TRBV2 to TRBJ2-5; 7 bases agree with TRBD2. Trimming at V came to 4 bases and at J to 4 bases, leaving 3 bases not matched to a gene. The germline gives CDR1 SNHLY, CDR2 FYNNEI. The CDR3 sequence is 13 residues long.

This CDR3 reads CASSVLGGGTGELFF. DNA of the CDR3: TGTGCCAGCAGTGTCCTAGGAGGGGGCACCGGGGAGCTGTTTTTT. The V call is TRBV6-6, the J call TRBJ2-2, with D possibly being TRBD1 or TRBD2 (6 bases each). The length of the CDR3 is 15 residues. With 5 bases removed from V and 4 bases from J, the gap between germline ends came to 14 bases. Germline CDR1 reads MNHNY; CDR2 reads SVGAGI (reference sequence).